Listed below are T cell receptor beta chains from one sample, sequenced in a study of blood T cell repertoires in COVID-19. Profiled with immunoSEQ multiplex PCR; TCRdb holds only in-frame clones, not every one. The sample records 100,000 to 120,000 clones, about 80% being singletons. The sequenced sample was peripheral blood. All receptors come from a woman over 75 with acute or convalescent COVID-19. The CDR3 runs from the conserved cysteine through the conserved F or W. The D gene is left open where the match is weak. The listing skips clone size in some rows; elsewhere it reads once, few, many or a size class.

TRBJ2-1,TRBV7-8,TRBD1,15,NA,TGTGCCAGCAGCTCCGGGACAGGGGTATACAATGAGCAGTTCTTC,CASSSGTGVYNEQFF
TRBJ2-5,TRBV30,TRBD2,17,NA,TGTGCCTGGAGTACCGTCCGAGGAACTAGCGGAGAAGAGACCCAGTACTTC,CAWSTVRGTSGEETQYF
TRBJ2-2,TRBV6-5,NA,16,once,TGTGCCAGCAGTTCGGGCAGGCGGGCCCACACCGGGGAGCTGTTTTTT,CASSSGRRAHTGELFF
TRBJ1-3,TRBV19,NA,13,few,TGTGCCAGTCACCGGGGGGCTGGAAACACCATATATTTT,CASHRGAGNTIYF
TRBJ1-1,TRBV6-1,NA,14,NA,TGTGCCAGCAGTGAATGGGCGCTGAACCCTGAAGCTTTCTTT,CASSEWALNPEAFF
TRBJ2-3,TRBV5-6,TRBD1,17,NA,TGTGCCAGCAGCTTTAAGGGGGCGCATGGGTCCACAGATACGCAGTATTTT,CASSFKGAHGSTDTQYF
TRBJ1-5,TRBV28,TRBD1,15,NA,TGTGCCAGCCCCTCGGGGACAGGGGGCTATCAGCCCCAGCATTTT,CASPSGTGGYQPQHF
TRBJ2-1,TRBV6-5,NA,14,NA,TGTGCCAGCCGGCGGGCCAACCCCTACAATGAGCAGTTCTTC,CASRRANPYNEQFF
TRBJ1-2,TRBV29-1,TRBD1,13,NA,TGCAGCGTTGTAATATCGCAGGGGGGTAGCTACACCTTC,CSVVISQGGSYTF
TRBJ2-5,TRBV18,NA,14,once,TGTGCCAGCTCACCGGAACGACGAGCGGAGACCCAGTACTTC,CASSPERRAETQYF
TRBJ2-3,TRBV6-2/TRBV6-3,NA,15,NA,TGTGCCAGCAGTTACGGTCCAGGCTACACAGATACGCAGTATTTT,CASSYGPGYTDTQYF
TRBJ2-1,TRBV7-2,NA,14,NA,TGTGCCAGCAGCTTAGATTCTGAAGTACGTCGGGTTTTCTTC,CASSLDSEVRRVFF
TRBJ2-7,TRBV9,TRBD2,15,NA,TGTGCCAGCAGCCTGACTAGCGCCAGCTCCTACGAGCAGTACTTC,CASSLTSASSYEQYF
TRBJ2-3,TRBV4-1,TRBD2,18,NA,TGCGCCAGCAGCCAAGAATCCGGGCTAGCGGGGGGGCCAGATACGCAGTATTTT,CASSQESGLAGGPDTQYF